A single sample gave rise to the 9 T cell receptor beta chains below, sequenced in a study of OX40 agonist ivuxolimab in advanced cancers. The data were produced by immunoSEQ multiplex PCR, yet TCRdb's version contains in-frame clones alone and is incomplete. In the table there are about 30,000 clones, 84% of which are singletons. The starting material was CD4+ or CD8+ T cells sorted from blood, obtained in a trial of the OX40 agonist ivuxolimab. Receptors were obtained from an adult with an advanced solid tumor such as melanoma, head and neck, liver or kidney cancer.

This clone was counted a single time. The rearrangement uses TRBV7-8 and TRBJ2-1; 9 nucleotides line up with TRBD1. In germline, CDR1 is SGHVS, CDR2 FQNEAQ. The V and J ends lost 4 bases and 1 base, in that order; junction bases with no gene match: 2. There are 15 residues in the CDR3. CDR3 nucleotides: TGTGCCAGCAGCTGGACAGGGGTTTCCTACAATGAGCAGTTCTTC. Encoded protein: CASSWTGVSYNEQFF.

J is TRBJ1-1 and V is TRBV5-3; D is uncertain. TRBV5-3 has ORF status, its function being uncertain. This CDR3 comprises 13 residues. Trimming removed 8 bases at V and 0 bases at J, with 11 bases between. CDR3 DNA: TGTGCCAGCACGCGTGGGATGAACACTGAAGCTTTCTTT. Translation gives CASTRGMNTEAFF.

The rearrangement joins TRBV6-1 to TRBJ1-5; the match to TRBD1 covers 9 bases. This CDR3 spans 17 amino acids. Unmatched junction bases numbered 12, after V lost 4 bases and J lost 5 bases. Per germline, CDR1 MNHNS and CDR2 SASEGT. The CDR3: CASSGPSDRGGYQPQHF. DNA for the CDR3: TGTGCCAGCAGTGGGCCCTCGGACAGGGGTGGGTATCAGCCCCAGCATTTT.

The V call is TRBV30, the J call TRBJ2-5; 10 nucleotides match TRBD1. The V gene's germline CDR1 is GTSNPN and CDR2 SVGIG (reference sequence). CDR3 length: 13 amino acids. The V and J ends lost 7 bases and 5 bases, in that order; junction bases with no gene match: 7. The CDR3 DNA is TGTGCCTCGCAGACAGGGGGCGGGGAGACCCAGTACTTC. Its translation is CASQTGGGETQYF.

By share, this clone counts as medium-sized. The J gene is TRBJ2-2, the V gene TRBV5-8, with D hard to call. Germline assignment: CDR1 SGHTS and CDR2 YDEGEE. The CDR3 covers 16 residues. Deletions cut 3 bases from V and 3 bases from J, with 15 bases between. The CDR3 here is CASSSSGPFHTGELFF. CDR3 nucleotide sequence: TGTGCCAGCAGCTCCTCCGGGCCATTTCACACCGGGGAGCTGTTTTTT. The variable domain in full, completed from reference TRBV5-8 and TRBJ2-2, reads EAGVTQSPTHLIKTRGQQATLRCSPISGHTSVYWYQQALGLGLQFLLWYDEGEERNRGNFPPRFSGRQFPNYSSELNVNALELEDSALYLCASSSSGPFHTGELFFGEGSRLTVL.

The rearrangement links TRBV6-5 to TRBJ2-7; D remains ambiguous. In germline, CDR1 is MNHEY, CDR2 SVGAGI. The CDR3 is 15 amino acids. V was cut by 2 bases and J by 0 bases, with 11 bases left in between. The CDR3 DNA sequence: TGTGCCAGCAGTTACGGCACCCCGAGCTCCTACGAGCAGTACTTC. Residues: CASSYGTPSSYEQYF.

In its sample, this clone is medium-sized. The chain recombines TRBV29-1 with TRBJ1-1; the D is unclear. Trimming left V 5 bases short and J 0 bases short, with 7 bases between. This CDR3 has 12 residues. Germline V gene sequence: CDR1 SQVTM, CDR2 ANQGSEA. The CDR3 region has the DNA TGCAGCGTTAAGACTTTGAACACTGAAGCTTTCTTT. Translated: CSVKTLNTEAFF.

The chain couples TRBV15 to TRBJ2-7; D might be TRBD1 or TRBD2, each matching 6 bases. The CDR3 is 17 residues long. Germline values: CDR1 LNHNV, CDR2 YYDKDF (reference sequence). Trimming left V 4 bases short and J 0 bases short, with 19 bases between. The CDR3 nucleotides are TGTGCCACCAGCACAGTAGCCGGCGGGACAATCTCCTACGAGCAGTACTTC. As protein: CATSTVAGGTISYEQYF.

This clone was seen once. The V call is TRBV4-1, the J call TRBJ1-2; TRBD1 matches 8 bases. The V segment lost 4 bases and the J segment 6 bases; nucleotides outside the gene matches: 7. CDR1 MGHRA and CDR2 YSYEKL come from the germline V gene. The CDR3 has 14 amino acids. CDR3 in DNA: TGCGCCAGCAGCCCTAGGACAGGGAGCGATGGCTACACCTTC. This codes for CASSPRTGSDGYTF.